The entry that follows covers one TCR beta chain sequence. The antigen is not known. These data are taken from a study of monozygotic twins with inflammatory bowel disease. Findings and caveats of the study: A reduction in TCRbeta diversity (inverse Simpson) was seen in IBD patients relative to healthy co-twins.

The CDR3 runs 12 residues. A total RNA quantity of about 4,000 ng went into each TCR library. Each CDR3 protein gets one entry in TCRdb, which reprocessed the 5' RACE reads and gives no DNA. The specimen's table records about 150,000 distinct CDR3 sequences. The source material was blood. The chain recombines TRBV12-3 or TRBV12-4 with TRBJ2-7. This TCR was recovered from a human donor with ulcerative colitis or Crohn's disease, or a healthy co-twin of an affected twin (not recorded which). CDR3 sequence reads: CASSPTLYEQYF.